These T cell receptor beta chains were read from a single sample in a study of graft-versus-host responses after intestinal transplantation. TCRdb keeps only in-frame clones here, not all; method: immunoSEQ multiplex PCR. The data show about 19,000 clones, 86% seen once. The sample here was bone marrow, taken about 130 days after transplant. The receptors were sampled from a human patient who received an intestinal transplant, so some T cells may come from the graft donor. Both conserved end residues are part of each CDR3. D genes are given only for firm matches. Clone size appears in some rows only: once, few, many, or a class for an expanded clone.

d_call clone_size j_call v_call cdr3_nt cdr3_aa
NA NA TRBJ2-7 TRBV6-6 TGTGCCAGCAGGGGGTCGTACGAGCAGTACTTC CASRGSYEQYF
TRBD2 NA TRBJ2-1 TRBV5-4 TGTGCCAGCAGCTTGTATTGGGGAGGGTACGACAGCTCCTACAATGAGCAGTTCTTC CASSLYWGGYDSSYNEQFF
NA NA TRBJ2-7 TRBV6-5 TGTGCCAGCAGTTACGCAAGGGGGTCCTACGAGCAGTACTTC CASSYARGSYEQYF
TRBD2 NA TRBJ2-1 TRBV27 TGTGCCAGCAGTTTATCTTCAGCGGGAGTGGCCAATGAGCAGTTCTTC CASSLSSAGVANEQFF
NA NA TRBJ2-5 TRBV19 TGTGCCAGTAGTATAGGGGGCCCACGAGAGACCCAGTACTTC CASSIGGPRETQYF
TRBD1 NA TRBJ1-3 TRBV11-2 TGTGCCAGCAGCCACACACAGGGGGCTGGAAACACCATATATTTT CASSHTQGAGNTIYF
TRBD1 once TRBJ1-2 TRBV7-6 TGTGCCAGCAGCTTAGGCACAGGGGAAGATGGCTACACCTTC CASSLGTGEDGYTF
NA NA TRBJ1-5 TRBV9 TGTGCCAGCAGCCCGGGGGCGTCTCGGGGCAATCAGCCCCAGCATTTT CASSPGASRGNQPQHF
NA once TRBJ2-4 TRBV13 TGTGCCAGCAGCTTATTGGCTAGTAGAGGGAGAAGGGATCAGTACTTC CASSLLASRGRRDQYF
TRBD1 NA TRBJ1-2 TRBV13 TGTGCCAGCAGCACACGGGACAGCTCCTATGGCTACACCTTC CASSTRDSSYGYTF
NA NA TRBJ1-1 TRBV5-1 TGCGCCAGCAGCTTCCAGGGGTCTGAAGCTTTCTTT CASSFQGSEAFF
NA NA TRBJ1-2 TRBV14 TGTGCCAGCAGCCCATCGGGGGCGGGGGGCTACACCTTC CASSPSGAGGYTF
NA NA TRBJ2-3 TRBV27 TGTGCCAGCAGTCCTTGGACGGGGGCAGATACGCAGTATTTT CASSPWTGADTQYF
TRBD2 NA TRBJ2-5 TRBV7-9 TGTGCCAGCAGCCCAAGCGGGAGTAGCCGTGAGACCCAGTACTTC CASSPSGSSRETQYF
TRBD1 NA TRBJ1-1 TRBV9 TGTGCCAGCAGCGGGACAGGGGGAGGCACTGAAGCTTTCTTT CASSGTGGGTEAFF
NA NA TRBJ1-5 TRBV19 TGTGCCAGTAGTACAGGGACCAATCAGCCCCAGCATTTT CASSTGTNQPQHF
TRBD2 NA TRBJ2-1 TRBV28 TGTGCCAGTTGTCTCGCGGGAGCCTACAATGAGCAGTTCTTC CASCLAGAYNEQFF
NA NA TRBJ2-5 TRBV10-1 TGCGCCAGCAACCCGGAACAGGGCGTGAAGCAGTACTTC CASNPEQGVKQYF
TRBD1 medium-sized TRBJ2-6 TRBV6-1 TGTGCCAGCACAGGGGGCTCTGGGGCCAACGTCCTGACTTTC CASTGGSGANVLTF
NA few TRBJ1-2 TRBV28 TGTGCCCGCCGGGGGGCGGGGAGGGGGACTCTAAACTATGGCTACACCTTC CARRGAGRGTLNYGYTF
TRBD1 NA TRBJ2-3 TRBV10-1 TGCGCCAGCAGTGACTTCGGGACAGGGGGGGCAGATACGCAGTATTTT CASSDFGTGGADTQYF
NA NA TRBJ1-2 TRBV19 TGTGCCAGTAGTACGGGGCTCCCTAACTATGGCTACACCTTC CASSTGLPNYGYTF
TRBD2 NA TRBJ2-6 TRBV6-4 TGTGCCAGCAGTGACGGGGGGGCTGGGGCCAACGTCCTGACTTTC CASSDGGAGANVLTF
NA NA TRBJ1-2 TRBV27 TGTGCCAGCAGTTCTCAGACGGGGAACTATGGCTACACCTTC CASSSQTGNYGYTF
NA once TRBJ1-3 TRBV7-6 TGTGCCAGCAGCTTAGCGTCTGACGGAGGGTTCACTGGAAACACCATATATTTT CASSLASDGGFTGNTIYF
TRBD1 NA TRBJ1-2 TRBV6-5 TGTGCCAGCAGCCGGACAGGGGGAGGGTATGGCTACACCTTC CASSRTGGGYGYTF
TRBD2 NA TRBJ2-2 TRBV4-2 TGTGCCAGCAGCCAACGGGGAACTAGCGGGACCGGGGAGCTGTTTTTT CASSQRGTSGTGELFF
TRBD2 NA TRBJ2-1 TRBV5-1 TGCGCCAGCAGCTTGGGGACTAGGACGTTCTTC CASSLGTRTFF
NA NA TRBJ2-4 TRBV18 TGTGCCAGCTCATATGTAGGGGCCTGGCCAGCCAAAAACATTCAGTACTTC CASSYVGAWPAKNIQYF
NA once TRBJ2-3 TRBV7-3 TGTGCCAGCAGCTTCGAGGGAAGCACAGATACGCAGTATTTT CASSFEGSTDTQYF
NA once TRBJ2-2 TRBV4-2 TGTGCCAGCAGCCAACGGGCCGTTGTTCCGGGATTGGCCGGGGAGCTGTTTTTT CASSQRAVVPGLAGELFF
NA NA TRBJ2-1 TRBV9 TGTGCCAGCAGCGTTTTAGCGGTCGACTACAATGAGCAGTTCTTC CASSVLAVDYNEQFF
TRBD2 NA TRBJ2-7 TRBV6-5 TGTGCCAGCAGGGCGGGAGAAGGCTCCTACGAGCAGTACTTC CASRAGEGSYEQYF
NA NA TRBJ2-7 TRBV6-6 TGTGCCAGCAGCGAATACGAGCAGTACTTC CASSEYEQYF
NA NA TRBJ1-2 TRBV4-1 TGCGCCAGCAGCCAAGCATCCTTATATGGCTACACCTTC CASSQASLYGYTF
TRBD2 NA TRBJ2-1 TRBV5-1 TGCGCCAGCAGCTCCGGGACTAGCCACGGTGAGCAGTTCTTC CASSSGTSHGEQFF
NA NA TRBJ2-1 TRBV30 TGTGCCTGGAGTGTGCGGGCGCTTCGGGATGAGCAGTTCTTC CAWSVRALRDEQFF
TRBD2 once TRBJ2-5 TRBV6-5 TGTGCCAGCAGTTACTCTAGGACTAGCGTACAAGAGACCCAGTACTTC CASSYSRTSVQETQYF
NA NA TRBJ2-3 TRBV29-1 TGCAGCGTTGAGGGTGGAGCCACAGATACGCAGTATTTT CSVEGGATDTQYF
TRBD2 NA TRBJ2-1 TRBV6-5 TGTGCCAGCAGTTCTAGCGGGAGCTCCTACAATGAGCAGTTCTTC CASSSSGSSYNEQFF
NA NA TRBJ1-4 TRBV5-1 TGCGCCAGCAGCTTGTTAGGGACAACTAATGAAAAACTGTTTTTT CASSLLGTTNEKLFF
NA NA TRBJ1-5 TRBV19 TGTGCCAGTAGTATTTCCGATAGCAATCAGCCCCAGCATTTT CASSISDSNQPQHF
NA few TRBJ1-1 TRBV4-1 TGCGCCAGCAGTGAGCATATGAGACATTCTGTCGACACTGAAGCTTTCTTT CASSEHMRHSVDTEAFF